The next 17 T cell receptor beta chains were all read from a single sample in a study of T cell repertoires in ileal Crohn's disease. Assay used: immunoSEQ multiplex PCR; TCRdb lists only in-frame clones, some missing. Of roughly 15,000 clones listed, around four fifths are singletons. Source material: ileal tissue. The receptors were gathered from an adult with Crohn's disease.

V is TRBV4-2 and J is TRBJ1-6; the D gene is possibly TRBD1 (5 bases). CDR1 and CDR2 from the germline V gene are LGHNA and YNFKEQ. V was pared by 0 bases and J by 9 bases, with 6 bases between. This CDR3 contains 13 residues. This CDR3 is CASSQDRGSPLHF. CDR3 DNA sequence: TGTGCCAGCAGCCAAGATAGGGGTTCACCCCTCCACTTT.

The V call is TRBV19, the J call TRBJ1-6; D unresolved. The CDR3 runs to 14 residues. Per germline, CDR1 LNHDA and CDR2 SQIVND (reference sequence). V lost 3 bases and J 4 bases, leaving 7 bases between the germline ends. The DNA of the CDR3 is TGTGCCAGTAGTATGTCGGGTTATAATTCACCCCTCCACTTT. It is translated as CASSMSGYNSPLHF.

This clone was seen a handful of times. V and J are TRBV29-1 and TRBJ2-7; no definite D call. CDR1 SQVTM and CDR2 ANQGSEA come from the germline V gene. The ends were cut back, 1 base at V and 1 base at J, with 5 bases in the middle. CDR3 size: 12 residues. For the CDR3, the DNA is TGCAGCGTTGAAGCAGAATCCTACGAGCAGTACTTC. Its translation is CSVEAESYEQYF.

The chain joins TRBV19 to TRBJ1-5, with D maybe TRBD1 (5 bases). The CDR3 sequence is 15 residues long. Germline V lookup: CDR1 LNHDA, CDR2 SQIVND (reference sequence). The V end was cut by 9 bases, the J end by 6 bases, with 21 bases between. This CDR3 is CASSPQGDKSQPQHF. The CDR3 DNA is TGTGCCAGCTCTCCGCAGGGCGATAAGTCTCAGCCCCAGCATTTT.

This clone showed up just once. This chain connects TRBV7-2 to TRBJ2-2; maybe TRBD2 (5 bases). Trimming stripped 5 bases from V and 3 bases from J, with 16 bases between. Germline V gives CDR1 SGHTA, CDR2 FQGNSA. There are 16 residues in the CDR3. The CDR3 coding sequence is TGTGCCAGCAGCCTGAGCCGAGCGGCGGACACCGGGGAGCTGTTTTTT. Its translation is CASSLSRAADTGELFF.

The genes are TRBV2 and TRBJ1-6; D is ambiguous. Germline CDR1 reads SNHLY; CDR2 reads FYNNEI. The CDR3 consists of 14 residues. The ends were cut back, 4 bases at V and 7 bases at J, with 11 bases in the middle. The CDR3 DNA is TGTGCCAGCAGTGCAGAGGCGGGGAATTCACCCCTCCACTTT. Translation gives CASSAEAGNSPLHF.

The chain couples TRBV18 to TRBJ1-2; TRBD1 agrees at 9 bases. Per the germline V gene, CDR1 is KGHSH and CDR2 is LQKENI. V was clipped by 6 bases and J by 6 bases; unmatched bases: 11. This CDR3 is 15 amino acids long. In nucleotides, the CDR3 is TGTGCCAGCTCGCACCGGGACAGGGAAGGCAATGGCTACACCTTC. Protein: CASSHRDREGNGYTF.

This clone was seen a single time. The chain recombines TRBV9 with TRBJ2-2, with TRBD1 matching 8 bases. After removal of 4 bases from V and 1 base from J, the junction contained 6 bases not matched to a gene. Germline V lookup: CDR1 SGDLS, CDR2 YYNGEE. CDR3 size: 16 residues. CDR3 sequence reads: CASSPDRGKNTGELFF. The DNA of the CDR3 is TGTGCCAGCAGCCCCGACAGGGGAAAGAACACCGGGGAGCTGTTTTTT.

This chain joins TRBV6-5 and TRBJ2-2, with a tentative D call TRBD2 (7 bases). The germline gives CDR1 MNHEY, CDR2 SVGAGI. Trimming cost V 6 bases and J 3 bases, with 14 bases left between them. The CDR3 consists of 15 residues. CDR3 sequence reads: CASRRRGGDTGELFF. Here the CDR3 DNA reads TGTGCCAGCAGGCGTAGGGGGGGTGACACCGGGGAGCTGTTTTTT.

V usage is TRBV6-6 and J usage is TRBJ2-7; possible D gene TRBD1, 5 bases. The CDR3 loop spans 12 amino acids. Trimming removed 6 bases from V and 4 bases from J, with 10 bases in between. Germline CDR1 and CDR2: MNHNY and SVGAGI (reference sequence). Written as DNA, the CDR3 is TGTGCCAGCAGCCTAGGGGTATACGAGCAGTACTTC. Its protein product is CASSLGVYEQYF.

The V gene is TRBV5-4, the J gene TRBJ2-6, with TRBD2 as a possible D gene (6 bases). This CDR3 region has 14 residues. Germline assignment: CDR1 SGHNT and CDR2 YYREEE (reference sequence). With 3 bases removed from V and 2 bases from J, the gap between germline ends came to 6 bases. CDR3 nucleotides: TGTGCCAGCAGCTCGGGGGCTGGGGCCAACGTCCTGACTTTC. Its translation is CASSSGAGANVLTF.

This chain connects TRBV19 to TRBJ1-5; D is unclear. This CDR3 is built from 15 residues. CDR1 is LNHDA and CDR2 is SQIVND in the germline V gene (reference sequence). Trimming stripped 2 bases from V and 0 bases from J, with 8 bases between. The CDR3: CASSITSYSNQPQHF. The CDR3, as DNA: TGTGCCAGTAGTATAACTAGTTATAGCAATCAGCCCCAGCATTTT.

V is TRBV7-9 and J is TRBJ2-3; TRBD2 matches at 7 bases. Germline loops: CDR1 SEHNR, CDR2 FQNEAQ (reference sequence). The CDR3 extends over 15 amino acids. Trimming at V came to 1 base and at J to 5 bases, leaving 6 bases not matched to a gene. DNA of the CDR3: TGTGCCAGCAGCTTAGGTCCGGGGGGTAGAGATACGCAGTATTTT. The encoded protein is CASSLGPGGRDTQYF.

Here the CDR3 reads CASSTGGTLNTEAFF. As DNA, the CDR3 is TGTGCCAGTAGTACAGGGGGGACACTGAACACTGAAGCTTTCTTT. The chain combines TRBV19 with TRBJ1-1; TRBD1 matches at 7 bases. This CDR3 comprises 15 residues. Germline CDR1 LNHDA, CDR2 SQIVND (reference sequence). V lost 4 bases to trimming and J lost 0 bases; unmatched junction nucleotides: 5.

The gene calls are TRBV5-4 and TRBJ2-1; tentatively, D is TRBD1 (5 bases). The CDR3 extends over 13 amino acids. Germline-derived CDR1 and CDR2 are SGHNT and YYREEE (reference sequence). V lost 3 bases, J lost 4 bases, and 8 bases lay in between. The CDR3 sequence is CASSSPGYNEQFF. The CDR3 DNA sequence: TGTGCCAGCAGCTCCCCAGGGTACAATGAGCAGTTCTTC.

The V call is TRBV2, the J call TRBJ1-5, with 9 bases aligning to TRBD1. In germline, CDR1 is SNHLY, CDR2 FYNNEI. There are 14 residues in the CDR3. The V gene end was trimmed by 6 bases and the J gene end by 5 bases; junction bases not matched to a gene: 5. For the CDR3, the DNA is TGTGCCAGCAGCTGGGACAGGGCTGATCAGCCCCAGCATTTT. Its translation is CASSWDRADQPQHF.

The gene calls are TRBV4-3 and TRBJ1-3; D is possibly TRBD1 (6 bases). This CDR3 spans 16 amino acids. The germline gives CDR1 LGHNA, CDR2 YSLEER. V was trimmed by 0 bases and J by 2 bases, leaving 11 bases between them. The CDR3: CASSQDRTVTGNTIYF. The CDR3 region has the DNA TGCGCCAGCAGCCAAGATAGGACAGTAACTGGAAACACCATATATTTT.